This section outlines one T cell receptor beta chain sequence together with its context. These data belong to a study of T cells after yellow fever vaccination. Study-level information: Fractions with few cells were prepared using SMART-Seq v4 Ultra Low Input.

The ends were cut back, 4 bases at V and 6 bases at J, with 19 bases in the middle. This CDR3 has 15 residues. As TCR cDNA was made by 5'RACE template switching, a universal primer site and UMIs were added. TCRdb called the 5' RACE reads again in MiXCR, with one record for every CDR3 protein. This sample has 450,000 to 650,000 distinct CDR3 sequences, with roughly 13% found just once. Sequenced material: PBMCs, taken on the day of the yellow fever booster vaccination. This TCR derives from a man younger than 40 who received the YFV17D yellow fever vaccine. V gene TRBV23-1 combines with J gene TRBJ2-7, with D unresolved. TRBV23-1 is classed as an ORF, of uncertain function. The CDR3 loop reads CASSLIHGLVREQYF. The CDR3 DNA reads TGCGCCAGCAGTCTGATCCACGGGTTAGTTCGCGAGCAGTACTTC.